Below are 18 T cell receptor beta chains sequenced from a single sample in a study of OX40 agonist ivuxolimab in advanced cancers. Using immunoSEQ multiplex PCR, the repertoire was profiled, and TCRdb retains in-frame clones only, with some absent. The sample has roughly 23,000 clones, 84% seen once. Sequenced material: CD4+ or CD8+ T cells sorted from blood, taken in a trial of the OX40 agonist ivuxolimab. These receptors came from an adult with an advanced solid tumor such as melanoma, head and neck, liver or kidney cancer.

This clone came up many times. CDR3 bases: TGTGCCAGCAGCGGGACTAGCGAAGGTGAGCAGTTCTTC. Translating it yields CASSGTSEGEQFF. The J gene is TRBJ2-1, the V gene TRBV27; 10 nucleotides agree with TRBD2. CDR3 length: 13 amino acids. V gave up 6 bases and J gave up 9 bases; unmatched junction bases: 5. CDR1 and CDR2 from the germline V gene are MNHEY and SMNVEV (reference sequence).

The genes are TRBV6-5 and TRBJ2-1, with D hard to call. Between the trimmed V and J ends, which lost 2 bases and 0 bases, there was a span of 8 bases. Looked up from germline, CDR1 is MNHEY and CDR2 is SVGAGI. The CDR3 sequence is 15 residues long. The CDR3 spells CASSYGAASYNEQFF. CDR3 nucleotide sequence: TGTGCCAGCAGTTACGGAGCTGCCTCCTACAATGAGCAGTTCTTC.

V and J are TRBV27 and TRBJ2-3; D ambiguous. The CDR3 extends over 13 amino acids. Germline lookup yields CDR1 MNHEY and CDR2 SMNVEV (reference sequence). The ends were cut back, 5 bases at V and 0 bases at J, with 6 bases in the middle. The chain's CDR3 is CASSTDSTDTQYF. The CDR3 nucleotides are TGTGCCAGCAGTACAGACAGCACAGATACGCAGTATTTT.

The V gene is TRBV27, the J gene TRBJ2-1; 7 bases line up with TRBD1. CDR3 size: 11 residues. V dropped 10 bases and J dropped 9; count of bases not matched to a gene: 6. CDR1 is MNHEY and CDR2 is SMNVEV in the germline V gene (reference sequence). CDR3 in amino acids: CATIQGIEQFF. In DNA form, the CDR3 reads TGTGCCACCATACAGGGGATTGAGCAGTTCTTC.

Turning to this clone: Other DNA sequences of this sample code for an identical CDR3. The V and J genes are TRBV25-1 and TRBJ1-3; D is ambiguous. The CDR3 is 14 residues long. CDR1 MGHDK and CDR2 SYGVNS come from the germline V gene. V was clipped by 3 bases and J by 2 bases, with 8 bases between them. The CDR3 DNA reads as TGTGCCAGCAGTGAGGTACTAACTGGAAACACCATATATTTT. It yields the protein CASSEVLTGNTIYF.

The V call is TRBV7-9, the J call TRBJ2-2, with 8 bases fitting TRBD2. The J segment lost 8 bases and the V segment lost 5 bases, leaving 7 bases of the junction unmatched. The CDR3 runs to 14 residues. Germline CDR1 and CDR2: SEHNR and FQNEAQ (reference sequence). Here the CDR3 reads CASSPGGGEGELFF. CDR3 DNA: TGTGCCAGCAGCCCCGGGGGGGGCGAAGGGGAGCTGTTTTTT.

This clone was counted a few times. CDR3 coding DNA: TGTGCCACCAGTCCTTTCAGGGAGAACACTGAAGCTTTCTTT. Protein sequence: CATSPFRENTEAFF. The chain combines TRBV15 with TRBJ1-1, with D perhaps TRBD1 (5 bases). CDR3 size: 14 residues. The germline CDR1 and CDR2 sequences are LNHNV and YYDKDF (reference sequence). Trimming cost V 6 bases and J 1 base, with 12 bases left between them.

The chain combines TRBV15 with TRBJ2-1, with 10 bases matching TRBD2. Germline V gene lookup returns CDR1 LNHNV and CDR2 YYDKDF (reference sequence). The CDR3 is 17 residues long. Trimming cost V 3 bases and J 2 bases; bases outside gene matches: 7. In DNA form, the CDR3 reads TGTGCCACCAGCAGCAACCTACTAGCGGGAACCTACAATGAGCAGTTCTTC. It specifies CATSSNLLAGTYNEQFF. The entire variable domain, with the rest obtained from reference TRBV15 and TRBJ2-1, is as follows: DAMVIQNPRYQVTQFGKPVTLSCSQTLNHNVMYWYQQKSSQAPKLLFHYYDKDFNNEADTPDNFQSRRPNTSFCFLDIRSPGLGDTAMYLCATSSNLLAGTYNEQFFGPGTRLTVL.

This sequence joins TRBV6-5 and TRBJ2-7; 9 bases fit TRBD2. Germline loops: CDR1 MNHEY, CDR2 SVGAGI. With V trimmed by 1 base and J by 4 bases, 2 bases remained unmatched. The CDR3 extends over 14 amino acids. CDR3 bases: TGTGCCAGCAGTTACTGGCGGGAGGGGTACGAGCAGTACTTC. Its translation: CASSYWREGYEQYF.

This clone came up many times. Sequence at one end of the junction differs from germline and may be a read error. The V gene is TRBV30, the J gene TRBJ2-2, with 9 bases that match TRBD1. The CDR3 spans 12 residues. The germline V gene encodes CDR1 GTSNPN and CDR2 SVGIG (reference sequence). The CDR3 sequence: CAWRQGARGAVF. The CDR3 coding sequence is TGTGCCTGGAGACAGGGGGCGCGGGGAGCTGTTTTT.

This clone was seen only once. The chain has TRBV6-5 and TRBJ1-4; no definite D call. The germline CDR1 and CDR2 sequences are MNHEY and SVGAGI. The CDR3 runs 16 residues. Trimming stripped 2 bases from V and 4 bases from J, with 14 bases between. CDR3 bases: TGTGCCAGCAGTTACCGTATTCCGACGGGTAATGAAAAACTGTTTTTT. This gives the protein CASSYRIPTGNEKLFF.

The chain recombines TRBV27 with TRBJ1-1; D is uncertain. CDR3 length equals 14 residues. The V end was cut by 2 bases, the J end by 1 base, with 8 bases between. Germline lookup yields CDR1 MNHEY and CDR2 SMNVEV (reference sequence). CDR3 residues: CASSLLFGNTEAFF. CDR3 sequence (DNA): TGTGCCAGCAGTTTACTCTTCGGGAACACTGAAGCTTTCTTT.

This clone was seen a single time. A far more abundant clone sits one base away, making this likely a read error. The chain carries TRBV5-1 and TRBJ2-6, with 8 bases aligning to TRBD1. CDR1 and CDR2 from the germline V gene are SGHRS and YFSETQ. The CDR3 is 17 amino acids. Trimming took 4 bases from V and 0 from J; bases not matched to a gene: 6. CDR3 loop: CASSGQGRFSGANVLTF. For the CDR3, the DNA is TGCGCCAGCAGCGGACAGGGAAGATTCTCTGGGGCCAACGTCCTGACTTTC.

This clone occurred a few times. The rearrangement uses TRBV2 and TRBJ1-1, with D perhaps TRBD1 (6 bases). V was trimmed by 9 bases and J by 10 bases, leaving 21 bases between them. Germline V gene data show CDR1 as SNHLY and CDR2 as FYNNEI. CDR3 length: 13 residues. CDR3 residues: CAREAGQGRGAFF. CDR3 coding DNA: TGTGCCAGAGAAGCGGGGCAGGGGAGGGGAGCTTTCTTT.

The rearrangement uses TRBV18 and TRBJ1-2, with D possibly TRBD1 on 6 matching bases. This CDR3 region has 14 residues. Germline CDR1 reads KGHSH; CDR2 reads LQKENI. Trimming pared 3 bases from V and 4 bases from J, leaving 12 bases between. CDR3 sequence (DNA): TGTGCCAGCTCACCCGGCAGGGGACCCTATGGCTACACCTTC. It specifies CASSPGRGPYGYTF.

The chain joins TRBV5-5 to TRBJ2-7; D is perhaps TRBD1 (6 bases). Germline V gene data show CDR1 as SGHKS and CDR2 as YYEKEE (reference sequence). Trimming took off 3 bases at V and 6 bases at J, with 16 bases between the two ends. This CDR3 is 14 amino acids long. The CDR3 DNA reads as TGTGCCAGCAGCTGGTGGGACCAGGGGCTCGAGCAGTACTTC. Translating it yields CASSWWDQGLEQYF. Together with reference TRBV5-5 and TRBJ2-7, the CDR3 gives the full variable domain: DAGVTQSPTHLIKTRGQQVTLRCSPISGHKSVSWYQQVLGQGPQFIFQYYEKEERGRGNFPDRFSARQFPNYSSELNVNALLLGDSALYLCASSWWDQGLEQYFGPGTRLTVT.

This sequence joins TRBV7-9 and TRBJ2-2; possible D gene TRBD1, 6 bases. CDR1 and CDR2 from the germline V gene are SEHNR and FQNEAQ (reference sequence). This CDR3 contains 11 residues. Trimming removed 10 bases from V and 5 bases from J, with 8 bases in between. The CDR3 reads CATQGTGELFF. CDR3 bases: TGTGCCACCCAGGGGACCGGGGAGCTGTTTTTT. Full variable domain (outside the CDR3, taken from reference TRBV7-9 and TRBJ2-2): DTGVSQNPRHKITKRGQNVTFRCDPISEHNRLYWYRQTLGQGPEFLTYFQNEAQLEKSRLLSDRFSAERPKGSFSTLEIQRTEQGDSAMYLCATQGTGELFFGEGSRLTVL.

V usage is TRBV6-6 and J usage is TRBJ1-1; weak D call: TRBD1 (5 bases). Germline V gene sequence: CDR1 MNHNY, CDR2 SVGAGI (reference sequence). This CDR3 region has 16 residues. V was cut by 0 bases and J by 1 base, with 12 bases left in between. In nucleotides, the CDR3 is TGTGCCAGCAGTTACTCGAGGAGGGGCGCGAACACTGAAGCTTTCTTT. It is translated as CASSYSRRGANTEAFF.